This TCR beta chain was captured in a study of cytomegalovirus exposure and HLA in healthy donors. Notes on the study in general: It has been reported that TCR beta sequences accurately predicted the HLA-A and HLA-B alleles of most subjects. The study dropped some indistinguishable V segments, TRBV6-2 and TRBV6-3 among them. Later on, a genetic analysis was performed. It linked a missense variant in DCLRE1C with V- and J-gene trimming of TCR beta. A later analysis, which compared TCR beta chains of equal frequency, found the HLA-associated ones more clonally expanded.

The primer mix had 60 Vbeta and 13 Jbeta primers. This table comes from immunoSEQ multiplex PCR, and its TCRdb copy is limited to in-frame clones, with some not included. The sample contains under 250,000 clones, around 73% of which appear only once. Between the trimmed V and J ends, which lost 5 bases and 0 bases, there was a span of 11 bases. This CDR3 contains 14 residues. Germline CDR1 and CDR2: SGHAT and FQNNGV. A word on this clone: Its antigen is not known.

The V call is TRBV11-2, the J call TRBJ2-7, with D perhaps matching TRBD2 (5 bases). The sequenced material came from PBMCs. This sequence was found in a male donor in good health and CMV-seronegative. The DNA for the CDR3 is TGTGCCAGCAGCCTCCTTACTAGCTCCTACGAGCAGTACTTC. Protein product: CASSLLTSSYEQYF.